The 10 T cell receptor beta chains presented below share a single source sample, sequenced in a study of blood T cell repertoires in COVID-19. TCRdb keeps only in-frame clones here, not all; method: immunoSEQ multiplex PCR. The sample comprises around 310,000 clones, over 75% of which are singletons, and about 12% rests with the top ten. Material for sequencing was peripheral blood. The receptors originated from a woman in her sixties with acute or convalescent COVID-19.

A few counts support this clone. The V and J genes are TRBV2 and TRBJ2-1, with TRBD2 identical over 9 bases. The CDR3 totals 14 residues. Germline V gene sequence: CDR1 SNHLY, CDR2 FYNNEI. The trim removed 6 bases at V and 10 bases at J, leaving 10 bases unmatched. The CDR3 region has the DNA TGTGCCAGCAGGGTCGCGGGAGGGCCGAGGGAGCAGTTCTTC. Protein product: CASRVAGGPREQFF.

This clone was observed a handful of times. V gene TRBV10-3 combines with J gene TRBJ1-5, with D perhaps matching TRBD1 (5 bases). Trimming stripped 2 bases from V and 6 bases from J, with 23 bases between. Germline V gene data show CDR1 as ENHRY and CDR2 as SYGVKD. The CDR3 contains 18 residues. The CDR3 DNA is TGTGCCATCAGTGAGCCGTCCGGGGGAAGGGAGATTATTCAGCCCCAGCATTTT. Amino acids: CAISEPSGGREIIQPQHF.

The rearrangement links TRBV6-5 to TRBJ1-2; 7 positions match TRBD1. The CDR3 is made up of 15 amino acids. Losses at the gene ends were 5 bases for V and 0 bases for J; bases not matched to a gene: 6. CDR1 and CDR2 (germline): MNHEY, SVGAGI. The CDR3 region is CASSRGQVSNYGYTF. CDR3 nucleotide sequence: TGTGCCAGCAGTCGTGGACAGGTGTCTAACTATGGCTACACCTTC.

The gene calls are TRBV7-2 and TRBJ2-2, with D uncertain. CDR3 length equals 16 residues. Germline V gives CDR1 SGHTA, CDR2 FQGNSA. The ends were cut back, 5 bases at V and 4 bases at J, with 17 bases in the middle. Here the CDR3 reads CASSPSYPESTGELFF. The CDR3 DNA follows: TGTGCCAGCAGCCCTAGTTATCCTGAAAGCACCGGGGAGCTGTTTTTT. The entire variable domain, with the rest obtained from reference TRBV7-2 and TRBJ2-2, is as follows: GAGVSQSPSNKVTEKGKDVELRCDPISGHTALYWYRQSLGQGLEFLIYFQGNSAPDKSGLPSDRFSAERTGGSVSTLTIQRTQQEDSAVYLCASSPSYPESTGELFFGEGSRLTVL.

This clone was found once. This CDR3 reads CASSDNFREPRNTIYF. The DNA of the CDR3 is TGTGCCAGCAGTGATAATTTTCGGGAACCTAGAAACACCATATATTTT. This chain connects TRBV2 to TRBJ1-3; no firm D call. CDR1 and CDR2 from the germline V gene are SNHLY and FYNNEI. There are 16 residues in the CDR3. V lost 3 bases and J 5 bases, leaving 17 bases between the germline ends.

The chain has TRBV18 and TRBJ2-7; 14 nucleotides line up with TRBD2. This CDR3 comprises 17 residues. CDR1 is KGHSH and CDR2 is LQKENI in the germline V gene. Trimming cost V 0 bases and J 4 bases; bases outside gene matches: 5. CDR3 nucleotides: TGTGCCAGCTCACCACCCGTAGGACTAGCGGGAGGTTACGAGCAGTACTTC. Translation: CASSPPVGLAGGYEQYF.

About this clone: Distinct nucleotide sequences in the sample also encode this CDR3. CDR3 residues: CSASVGLAGGEVTQYF. Here the CDR3 DNA reads TGCAGTGCCAGTGTCGGACTAGCGGGGGGCGAGGTTACGCAGTATTTT. The V and J genes are TRBV20-1 and TRBJ2-3, with 14 bases matching TRBD2. The CDR3 is 16 amino acids. The V gene's germline CDR1 is DFQATT and CDR2 SNEGSKA (reference sequence). Germline trimming cut 6 bases from V and 8 bases from J; bases unmatched to any gene: 13.

This rearrangement joins TRBV9 to TRBJ2-7; 7 bases match TRBD2. Germline loops: CDR1 SGDLS, CDR2 YYNGEE. V gave up 1 base and J gave up 6 bases; unmatched junction bases: 10. The CDR3 totals 15 residues. Written as DNA, the CDR3 is TGTGCCAGCAGCGTACGGGGGGACTCCAACTCCGAGCAGTACTTC. Its translation: CASSVRGDSNSEQYF.

The rearrangement links TRBV2 to TRBJ2-7, with TRBD2 matching over 7 bases. The germline gives CDR1 SNHLY, CDR2 FYNNEI. The trim removed 3 bases at V and 3 bases at J, leaving 11 bases unmatched. This CDR3 has 16 amino acids. CDR3 sequence: CASSEGGGPHIYEQYF. The CDR3, as DNA: TGTGCCAGCAGTGAGGGGGGGGGACCCCATATCTACGAGCAGTACTTC. The entire variable domain, with the rest obtained from reference TRBV2 and TRBJ2-7, is as follows: EPEVTQTPSHQVTQMGQEVILRCVPISNHLYFYWYRQILGQKVEFLVSFYNNEISEKSEIFDDQFSVERPDGSNFTLKIRSTKLEDSAMYFCASSEGGGPHIYEQYFGPGTRLTVT.

J is TRBJ1-5 and V is TRBV24-1; D is possibly TRBD1 (5 bases). Germline V lookup: CDR1 KGHDR, CDR2 SFDVKD. V dropped 5 bases and J dropped 3 bases, with 10 bases sitting between them. This CDR3 is built from 14 residues. The CDR3 nucleotides are TGTGCCACCAGTGGGGGGGTGAACAATCAGCCCCAGCATTTT. Amino acids: CATSGGVNNQPQHF.